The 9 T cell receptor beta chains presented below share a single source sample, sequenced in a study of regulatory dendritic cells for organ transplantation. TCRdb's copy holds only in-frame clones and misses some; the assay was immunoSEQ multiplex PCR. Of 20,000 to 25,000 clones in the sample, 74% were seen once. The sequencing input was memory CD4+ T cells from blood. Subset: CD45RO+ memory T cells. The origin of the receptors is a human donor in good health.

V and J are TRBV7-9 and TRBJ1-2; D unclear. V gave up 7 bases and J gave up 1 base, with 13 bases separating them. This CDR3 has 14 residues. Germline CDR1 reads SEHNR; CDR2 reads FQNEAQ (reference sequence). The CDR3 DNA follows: TGTGCCAGCACAAGGGCAGACTATAACTATGGCTACACCTTC. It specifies CASTRADYNYGYTF.

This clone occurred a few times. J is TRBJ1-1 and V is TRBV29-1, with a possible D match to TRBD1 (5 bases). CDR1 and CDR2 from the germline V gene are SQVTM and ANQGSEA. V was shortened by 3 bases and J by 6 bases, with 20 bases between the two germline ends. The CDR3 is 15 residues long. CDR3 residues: CSVDFWGRDKAEAFF. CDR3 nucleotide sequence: TGCAGCGTTGACTTTTGGGGCAGGGATAAGGCTGAAGCTTTCTTT. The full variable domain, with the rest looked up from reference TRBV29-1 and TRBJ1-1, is SAVISQKPSRDICQRGTSLTIQCQVDSQVTMMFWYRQQPGQSLTLIATANQGSEATYESGFVIDKFPISRPNLTFSTLTVSNMSPEDSSIYLCSVDFWGRDKAEAFFGQGTRLTVV.

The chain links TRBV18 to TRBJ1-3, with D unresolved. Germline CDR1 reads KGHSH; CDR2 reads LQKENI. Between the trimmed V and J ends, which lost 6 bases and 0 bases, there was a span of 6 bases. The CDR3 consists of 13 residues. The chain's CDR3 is CASSSVSGNTIYF. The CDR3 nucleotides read TGTGCCAGCTCTTCGGTCTCTGGAAACACCATATATTTT.

CDR3 DNA: TGTGCCAGCAGCTCTCTGGGCGGAGGTAGAGGGAACACTGAAGCTTTCTTT. This codes for CASSSLGGGRGNTEAFF. The J gene is TRBJ1-1, the V gene TRBV11-2, with unresolved D. Germline-derived CDR1 and CDR2 are SGHAT and FQNNGV. Trimming left V 4 bases short and J 1 base short, with 19 bases between. This CDR3 region has 17 residues.

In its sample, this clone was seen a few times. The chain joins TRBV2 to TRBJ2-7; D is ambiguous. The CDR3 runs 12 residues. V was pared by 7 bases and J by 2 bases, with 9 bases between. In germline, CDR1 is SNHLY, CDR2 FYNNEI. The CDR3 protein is CASNTETYEQYF. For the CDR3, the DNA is TGTGCCAGCAATACAGAGACCTACGAGCAGTACTTC.

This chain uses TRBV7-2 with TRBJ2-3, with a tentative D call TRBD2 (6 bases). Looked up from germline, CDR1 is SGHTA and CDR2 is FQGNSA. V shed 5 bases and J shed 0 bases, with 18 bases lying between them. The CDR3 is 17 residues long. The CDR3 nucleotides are TGTGCCAGCAGCGTGCGGGACTGGGTAATTAGCACAGATACGCAGTATTTT. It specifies CASSVRDWVISTDTQYF.

In DNA, the CDR3 is TGTGCCAGCAGCTTAGTCTTCCAAGAGACCCAGTACTTC. This codes for CASSLVFQETQYF. The rearrangement uses TRBV7-8 and TRBJ2-5; D gene uncertain. V was clipped by 1 base and J by 1 base, with 4 bases between them. Germline values: CDR1 SGHVS, CDR2 FQNEAQ. The CDR3 extends over 13 amino acids.

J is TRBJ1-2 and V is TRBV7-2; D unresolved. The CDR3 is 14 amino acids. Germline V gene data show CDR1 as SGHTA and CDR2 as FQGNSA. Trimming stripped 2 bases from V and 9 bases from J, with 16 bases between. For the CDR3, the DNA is TGTGCCAGCAGCTTACGGGGTCAGGAGCCAAGCTACACCTTC. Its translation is CASSLRGQEPSYTF. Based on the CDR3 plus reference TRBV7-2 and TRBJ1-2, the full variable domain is GAGVSQSPSNKVTEKGKDVELRCDPISGHTALYWYRQSLGQGLEFLIYFQGNSAPDKSGLPSDRFSAERTGGSVSTLTIQRTQQEDSAVYLCASSLRGQEPSYTFGSGTRLTVV.

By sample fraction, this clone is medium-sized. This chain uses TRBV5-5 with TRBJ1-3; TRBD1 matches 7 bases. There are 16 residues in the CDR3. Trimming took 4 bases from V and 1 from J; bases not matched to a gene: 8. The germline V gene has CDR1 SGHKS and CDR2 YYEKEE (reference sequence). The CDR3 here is CASSTGTARSGNTIYF. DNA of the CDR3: TGTGCCAGCAGCACAGGGACAGCCCGTTCTGGAAACACCATATATTTT. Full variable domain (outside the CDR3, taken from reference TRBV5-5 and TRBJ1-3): DAGVTQSPTHLIKTRGQQVTLRCSPISGHKSVSWYQQVLGQGPQFIFQYYEKEERGRGNFPDRFSARQFPNYSSELNVNALLLGDSALYLCASSTGTARSGNTIYFGEGSWLTVV.